This TCR beta chain stems from a study of shared clonotypes between healthy human individuals. The CDR3 length is 14 residues. V lost 5 bases to trimming and J lost 4 bases; unmatched junction nucleotides: 6. Per germline, CDR1 PRHDT and CDR2 FYEKMQ (reference sequence). Deep was the level at which the assay was run. Clones were read by immunoSEQ multiplex PCR, and TCRdb kept only the in-frame ones, dropping some. In the table there are roughly 760,000 clones, 74% of which are singletons. The sequenced material came from memory CD4+ T cells sorted from blood. Subset reported: CD45RA-negative fraction. This TCR was recovered from a woman in her 30s in good health. The chain has TRBV13 and TRBJ2-3; 7 bases line up with TRBD1. DNA of the CDR3: TGTGCCAGCAGCATCCGGACAGGTGCAGATACGCAGTATTTT. Its translation: CASSIRTGADTQYF. Combining the CDR3 with reference TRBV13 and TRBJ2-3 gives the whole variable domain AAGVIQSPRHLIKEKRETATLKCYPIPRHDTVYWYQQGPGQDPQFLISFYEKMQSDKGSIPDRFSAQQFSDYHSELNMSSLELGDSALYFCASSIRTGADTQYFGPGTRLTVL.